A selection of T cell receptor beta chains follows, all from one sample in a study of blood T cell repertoires in COVID-19. TCRdb's table, derived via immunoSEQ multiplex PCR, lists solely in-frame clones and lacks some. The sample has around 300,000 clones, approximately 90% seen once. Sequenced: peripheral blood. These receptors were collected from a woman aged 25-40 years with active or convalescent COVID-19. Both conserved end residues are part of each CDR3. Each record gives: clone size, J gene, D gene, V gene, CDR3 DNA, CDR3 protein. A D gene is named only where the DNA matches it firmly. For some rows the clone size is stated as once, few or many, or as a class when expanded; others skip it.

NA TRBJ1-1 TRBD1 TRBV6-4 TGTGCCAGCAGTGGGGACAGGGACACTGAAGCTTTCTTT CASSGDRDTEAFF
NA TRBJ2-7 TRBD2 TRBV2 TGTGCCAGCAGTGGCCTAGCGGGGTACGAGCAGTACTTC CASSGLAGYEQYF
NA TRBJ2-1 TRBD1 TRBV6-5 TGTGCCAGCACCAGAACGGACAGGAAGAACAATGAGCAGTTCTTC CASTRTDRKNNEQFF
once TRBJ1-2 TRBD1 TRBV5-1 TGCGCCAGCAGCTCGGGACAGACCAACTATGGCTACACCTTC CASSSGQTNYGYTF
NA TRBJ2-5 TRBD1 TRBV10-1 TGCGCCAGCAGTTCTCCGGGACAGGGGGCGCGGGAGACCCAGTACTTC CASSSPGQGARETQYF
once TRBJ1-2 NA TRBV9 TGTGCCAGCAGCGACAGGGAAGGCTATGGCTACACCTTC CASSDREGYGYTF
NA TRBJ2-1 NA TRBV7-9 TGTGCCAGCAGCTTAAATTTATACGGAGGTGAGCAGTTCTTC CASSLNLYGGEQFF
NA TRBJ1-3 TRBD1 TRBV25-1 TGTGCCAGCAGACAGGGGACTGGAAACACCATATATTTT CASRQGTGNTIYF
once TRBJ1-1 TRBD1 TRBV9 TGTGCCAGCAGCGAAATGGGACAGTCCAACGGGGGTGAAGCTTTCTTT CASSEMGQSNGGEAFF
few TRBJ2-3 TRBD2 TRBV6-4 TGTGCCAGCAGTCGGGGGGTGGCAGATACGCAGTATTTT CASSRGVADTQYF
once TRBJ1-1 NA TRBV2 TGTGCCAGCAGTGAACGATTCCCGGGGGATGAAGCTTTCTTT CASSERFPGDEAFF
once TRBJ1-2 NA TRBV7-9 TGTGCCAGCAGCTTAGATCGGGGGGGCAGGAATGGCTACACCTTC CASSLDRGGRNGYTF
NA TRBJ1-2 NA TRBV7-9 TGTGCCAGCAGCTTTTTCACAGATGGCTACACCTTC CASSFFTDGYTF
NA TRBJ2-1 NA TRBV9 TGTGCCAGCAGCGTAGAGCCGTCCTACAATGAGCAGTTCTTC CASSVEPSYNEQFF
NA TRBJ1-1 TRBD1 TRBV19 TGTGCCAGTAGTAGATGGAGGACAGGGGGGAACACTGAAGCTTTCTTT CASSRWRTGGNTEAFF
NA TRBJ2-5 TRBD1 TRBV7-2 TGTGCCAGCAGCTTAGCAGGGGGCGCTTTCCAAGAGACCCAGTACTTC CASSLAGGAFQETQYF
NA TRBJ1-1 NA TRBV6-5 TGTGCCAGCAGTTCACCCGGTCTCGGGAACACTGAAGCTTTCTTT CASSSPGLGNTEAFF
NA TRBJ1-2 NA TRBV30 TGTGCCTGGAGTGTACTATCAGGGATCGACGGCTACACCTTC CAWSVLSGIDGYTF
NA TRBJ2-7 TRBD1 TRBV28 TGTGCCAGCAGTTCTCAAGGGACAGGTCTAAGCTCCTACGAGCAGTACTTC CASSSQGTGLSSYEQYF
once TRBJ2-4 NA TRBV20-1 TGCAGTGCTAGCTACGGAAACATTCAGTACTTC CSASYGNIQYF
NA TRBJ2-7 NA TRBV6-5 NA CATFGPGASYEQYF
once TRBJ2-7 NA TRBV3-1/TRBV3-2 TGTGCCAGCAGCCAAGGAGCTAGACCCTACGAGCAGTACTTC CASSQGARPYEQYF
NA TRBJ2-5 NA TRBV5-5 TGTGCCAGCAGCTTGCCAGGGAGGGAGACCCAGTACTTC CASSLPGRETQYF
NA TRBJ2-7 NA TRBV9 TGTGCCAGCAGCGTAGTGCCCCCCGGGCAGTACTTC CASSVVPPGQYF
NA TRBJ1-5 NA TRBV7-3 TGTGCCAGCAGCTTAACCCTACGGCAGGTTAATCAGCCCCAGCATTTT CASSLTLRQVNQPQHF
NA TRBJ1-4 NA TRBV3-1/TRBV3-2 TGTGCCAGCAGCCAAGATCGGGGAAGGTTGGGTGAAAAACTGTTTTTT CASSQDRGRLGEKLFF
once TRBJ2-3 TRBD2 TRBV4-1 TGCGCCAGCAGCCAAGTCTTAGCGGGGAGGGGCACAGATACGCAGTATTTT CASSQVLAGRGTDTQYF
NA TRBJ1-1 TRBD1 TRBV7-8 TGTGCCAGCAGCTTAGGGGCAGGGGGGAACACTGAAGCTTTCTTT CASSLGAGGNTEAFF
NA TRBJ2-3 TRBD1 TRBV28 TGTGCCAGCAGTTCCTCTAGACAGGGGGCCCACACAGATACGCAGTATTTT CASSSSRQGAHTDTQYF
NA TRBJ2-7 TRBD2 TRBV7-2 TGTGCCAGCAGCTTAGCGGGCGGGGGCTCCTACGAGCAGTACTTC CASSLAGGGSYEQYF
NA TRBJ2-1 TRBD2 TRBV5-1 TGCGCCAGCAGCTCCGGACTAGCGGTAGGGAATGAGCAGTTCTTC CASSSGLAVGNEQFF
NA TRBJ1-5 NA TRBV21-1 TGTGCCAGCAGCAAACGGTGGACAGGGGGTTTTAATCAGCCCCAGCATTTT CASSKRWTGGFNQPQHF
NA TRBJ2-3 TRBD2 TRBV24-1 TGTGCCACCAGTCGCGAATGGGGGGGACGCGGAAGCACAGATACGCAGTATTTT CATSREWGGRGSTDTQYF
NA TRBJ2-3 TRBD1 TRBV6-5 TGTGCCAGCAGTACGAGGACAGGGAGCACAGATACGCAGTATTTT CASSTRTGSTDTQYF
NA TRBJ1-4 NA TRBV23-1 TGCGCCAGCAGTCGAACCTCTAGGGGGGGTTGGGAAAAACTGTTTTTT CASSRTSRGGWEKLFF
NA TRBJ2-5 NA TRBV7-8 TGTGCCATACCCTGGACAGTCCAAGAGACCCAGTACTTC CAIPWTVQETQYF
NA TRBJ2-7 TRBD1 TRBV4-3 TGCGCCAGCAGCCAACACAGGGGGGCCGAGCAGTACTTC CASSQHRGAEQYF
NA TRBJ2-1 NA TRBV5-6 TGTGCCAGCAGCTCGCGAGGGGGCTCCTACAATGAGCAGTTCTTC CASSSRGGSYNEQFF
NA TRBJ1-2 TRBD1 TRBV18 TGTGCCAGCTCACCGCTGGACAGGGCCTATGGCTACACCTTC CASSPLDRAYGYTF